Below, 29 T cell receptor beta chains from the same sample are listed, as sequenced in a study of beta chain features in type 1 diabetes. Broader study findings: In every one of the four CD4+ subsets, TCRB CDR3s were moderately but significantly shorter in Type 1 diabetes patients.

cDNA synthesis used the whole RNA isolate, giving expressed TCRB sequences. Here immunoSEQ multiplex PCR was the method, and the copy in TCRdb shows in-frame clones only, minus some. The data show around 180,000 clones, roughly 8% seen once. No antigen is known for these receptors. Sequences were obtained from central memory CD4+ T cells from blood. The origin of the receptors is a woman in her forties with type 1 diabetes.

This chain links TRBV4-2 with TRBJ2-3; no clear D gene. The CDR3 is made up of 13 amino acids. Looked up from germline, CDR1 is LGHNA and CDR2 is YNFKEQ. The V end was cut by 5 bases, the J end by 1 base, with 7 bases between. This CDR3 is CASSSQGTDTQYF. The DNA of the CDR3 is TGTGCCAGCAGCTCCCAGGGCACAGATACGCAGTATTTT.

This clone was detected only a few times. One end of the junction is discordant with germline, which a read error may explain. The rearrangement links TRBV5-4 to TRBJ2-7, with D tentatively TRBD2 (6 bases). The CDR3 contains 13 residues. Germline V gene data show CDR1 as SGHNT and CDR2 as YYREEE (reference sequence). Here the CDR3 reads CASSSAGGDEQYF. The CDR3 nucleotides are TGCGCCAGCAGCTCGGCAGGAGGGGACGAGCAGTACTTC. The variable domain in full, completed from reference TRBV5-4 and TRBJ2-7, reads ETGVTQSPTHLIKTRGQQVTLRCSSQSGHNTVSWYQQALGQGPQFIFQYYREEENGRGNFPPRFSGLQFPNYSSELNVNALELDDSALYLCASSSAGGDEQYFGPGTRLTVT.

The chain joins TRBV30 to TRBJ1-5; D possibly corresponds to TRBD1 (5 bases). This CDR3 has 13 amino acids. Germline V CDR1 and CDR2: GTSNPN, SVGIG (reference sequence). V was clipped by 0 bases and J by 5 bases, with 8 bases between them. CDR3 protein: CAWSVQADQPQHF. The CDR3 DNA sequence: TGTGCCTGGAGTGTACAGGCCGATCAGCCCCAGCATTTT.

CDR3 sequence reads: CASSLRGQGRNEQFF. For the CDR3, the DNA is TGTGCCAGCAGTTTAAGGGGACAGGGCCGCAATGAGCAGTTCTTC. The chain uses TRBV28 and TRBJ2-1; 9 bases are shared with TRBD1. The CDR3 runs 15 residues. After removal of 2 bases from V and 6 bases from J, the junction contained 5 bases not matched to a gene. Per germline, CDR1 MDHEN and CDR2 SYDVKM. Using reference TRBV28 and TRBJ2-1 for the parts outside the CDR3, the full variable domain is DVKVTQSSRYLVKRTGEKVFLECVQDMDHENMFWYRQDPGLGLRLIYFSYDVKMKEKGDIPEGYSVSREKKERFSLILESASTNQTSMYLCASSLRGQGRNEQFFGPGTRLTVL.

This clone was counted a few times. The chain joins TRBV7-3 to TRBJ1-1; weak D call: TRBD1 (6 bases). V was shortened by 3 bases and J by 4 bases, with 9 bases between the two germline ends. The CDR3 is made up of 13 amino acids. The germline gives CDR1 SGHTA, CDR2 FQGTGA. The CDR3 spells CASSFTGPTEAFF. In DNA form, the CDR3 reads TGTGCCAGCAGCTTCACAGGGCCCACTGAAGCTTTCTTT.

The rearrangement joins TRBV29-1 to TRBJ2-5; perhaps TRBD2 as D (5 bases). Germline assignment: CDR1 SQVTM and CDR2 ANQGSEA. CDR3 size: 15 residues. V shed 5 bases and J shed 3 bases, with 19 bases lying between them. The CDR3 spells CSVSGMGVWEETQYF. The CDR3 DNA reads TGCAGCGTTTCGGGGATGGGAGTATGGGAAGAGACCCAGTACTTC.

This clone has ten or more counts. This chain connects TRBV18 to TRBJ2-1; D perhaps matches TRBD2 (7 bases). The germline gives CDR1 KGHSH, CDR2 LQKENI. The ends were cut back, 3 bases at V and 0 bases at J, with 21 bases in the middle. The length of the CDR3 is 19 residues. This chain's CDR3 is CASSPSTGRGLSSYNEQFF. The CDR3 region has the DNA TGTGCCAGCTCACCTTCGACGGGGCGGGGGCTGAGCTCCTACAATGAGCAGTTCTTC. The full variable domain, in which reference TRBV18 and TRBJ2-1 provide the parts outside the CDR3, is NAGVMQNPRHLVRRRGQEARLRCSPMKGHSHVYWYRQLPEEGLKFMVYLQKENIIDESGMPKERFSAEFPKEGPSILRIQQVVRGDSAAYFCASSPSTGRGLSSYNEQFFGPGTRLTVL.

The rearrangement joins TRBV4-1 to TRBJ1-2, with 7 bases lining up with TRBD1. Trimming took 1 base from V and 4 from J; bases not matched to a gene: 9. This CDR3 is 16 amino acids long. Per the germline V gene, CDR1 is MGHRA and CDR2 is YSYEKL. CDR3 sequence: CASSQVPGQAAYGYTF. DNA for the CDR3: TGCGCCAGCAGCCAAGTGCCTGGACAGGCGGCCTATGGCTACACCTTC.

Written as DNA, the CDR3 is TGTGCCATCAGTGAGTCGGGGGGGGATAGCAATCAGCCCCAGCATTTT. Amino acid sequence: CAISESGGDSNQPQHF. The chain has TRBV10-3 and TRBJ1-5, with D maybe TRBD1 (5 bases). The CDR3 totals 16 residues. Germline V lookup: CDR1 ENHRY, CDR2 SYGVKD. The V end was cut by 0 bases, the J end by 0 bases, with 9 bases between.

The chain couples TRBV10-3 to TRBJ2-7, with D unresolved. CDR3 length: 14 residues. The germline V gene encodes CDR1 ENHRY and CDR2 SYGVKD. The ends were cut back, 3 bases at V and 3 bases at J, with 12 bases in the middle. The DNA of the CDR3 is TGTGCCATCAGTGACGGCGGCAATTACTACGAGCAGTACTTC. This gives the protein CAISDGGNYYEQYF.

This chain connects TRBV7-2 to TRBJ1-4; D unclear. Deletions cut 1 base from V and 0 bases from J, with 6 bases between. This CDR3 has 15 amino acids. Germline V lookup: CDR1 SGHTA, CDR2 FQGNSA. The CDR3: CASSLVGATNEKLFF. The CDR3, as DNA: TGTGCCAGCAGCTTAGTTGGAGCAACTAATGAAAAACTGTTTTTT.

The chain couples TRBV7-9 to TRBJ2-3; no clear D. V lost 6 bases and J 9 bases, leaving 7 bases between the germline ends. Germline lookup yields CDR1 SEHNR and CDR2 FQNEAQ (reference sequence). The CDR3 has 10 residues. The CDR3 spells CASSWLTQYF. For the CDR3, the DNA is TGTGCCAGCAGTTGGCTGACGCAGTATTTT.

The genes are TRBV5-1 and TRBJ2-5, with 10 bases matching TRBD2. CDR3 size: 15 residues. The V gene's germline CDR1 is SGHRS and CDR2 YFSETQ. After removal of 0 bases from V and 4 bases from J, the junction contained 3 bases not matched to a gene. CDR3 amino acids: CASSLGVAGGETQYF. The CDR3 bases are TGCGCCAGCAGCTTGGGGGTAGCGGGAGGAGAGACCCAGTACTTC.

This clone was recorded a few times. CDR3 loop: CASSDRGRRETQYF. Written as DNA, the CDR3 is TGTGCCAGCAGCGACAGGGGGAGGCGAGAGACCCAGTACTTC. V is TRBV6-1 and J is TRBJ2-5, with TRBD1 identical over 9 bases. The CDR3 contains 14 residues. Germline V CDR1 and CDR2: MNHNS, SASEGT. V lost 6 bases to trimming and J lost 4 bases; unmatched junction nucleotides: 6.

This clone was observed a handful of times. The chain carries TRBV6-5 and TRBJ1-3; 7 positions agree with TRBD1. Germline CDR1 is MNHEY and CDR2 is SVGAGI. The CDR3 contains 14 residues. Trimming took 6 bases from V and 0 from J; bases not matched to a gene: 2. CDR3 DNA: TGTGCCAGCAGCAAGGGGGCCTCTGGAAACACCATATATTTT. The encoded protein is CASSKGASGNTIYF.

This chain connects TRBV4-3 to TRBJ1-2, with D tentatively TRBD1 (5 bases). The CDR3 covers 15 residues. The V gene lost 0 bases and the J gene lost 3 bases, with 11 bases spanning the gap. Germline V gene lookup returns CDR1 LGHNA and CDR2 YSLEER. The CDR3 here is CASSQELGRYYGYTF. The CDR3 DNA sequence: TGCGCCAGCAGCCAAGAGTTGGGGCGTTACTATGGCTACACCTTC.

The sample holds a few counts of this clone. The CDR3 sequence is CASDRGTTEAFF. The CDR3 DNA follows: TGTGCCAGTGACAGGGGGACCACTGAAGCTTTCTTT. The V call is TRBV19, the J call TRBJ1-1, with 9 bases matching TRBD1. J gave up 4 bases and V 8 bases, and 2 bases lay outside the gene matches. This CDR3 spans 12 amino acids. Germline CDR1 reads LNHDA; CDR2 reads SQIVND (reference sequence).

The DNA of the CDR3 is TGTGCCATCAGCGAGGGGAATCAGGGGACTCAGCCCCAGCATTTT. Protein: CAISEGNQGTQPQHF. This chain joins TRBV10-3 and TRBJ1-5; a possible D gene is TRBD1 (6 bases). Germline CDR1 ENHRY, CDR2 SYGVKD. The CDR3 is 15 amino acids. Trimming took off 6 bases at V and 6 bases at J, with 18 bases between the two ends.

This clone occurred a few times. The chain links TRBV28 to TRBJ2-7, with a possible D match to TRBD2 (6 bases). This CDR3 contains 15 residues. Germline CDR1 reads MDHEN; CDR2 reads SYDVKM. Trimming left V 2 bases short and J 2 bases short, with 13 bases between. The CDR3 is CASSLGGASPYEQYF. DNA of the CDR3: TGTGCCAGCAGTTTAGGCGGGGCCTCACCCTACGAGCAGTACTTC.

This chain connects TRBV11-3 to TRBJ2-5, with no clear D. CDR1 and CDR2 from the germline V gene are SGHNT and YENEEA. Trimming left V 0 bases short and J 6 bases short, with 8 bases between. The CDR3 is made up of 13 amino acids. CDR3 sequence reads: CASSLDLQQTQYF. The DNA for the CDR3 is TGTGCCAGCAGCTTAGATCTACAGCAGACCCAGTACTTC.

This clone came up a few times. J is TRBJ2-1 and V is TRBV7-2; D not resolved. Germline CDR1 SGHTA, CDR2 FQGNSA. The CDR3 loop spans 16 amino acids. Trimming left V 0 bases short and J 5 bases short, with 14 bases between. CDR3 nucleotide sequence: TGTGCCAGCAGCTTAGCGCGTGGATCGAGGAACAATGAGCAGTTCTTC. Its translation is CASSLARGSRNNEQFF.

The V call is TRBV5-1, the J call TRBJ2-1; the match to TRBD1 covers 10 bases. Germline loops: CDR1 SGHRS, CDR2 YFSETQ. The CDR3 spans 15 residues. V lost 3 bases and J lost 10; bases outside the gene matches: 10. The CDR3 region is CASSSTTGGAREQFF. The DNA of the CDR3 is TGCGCCAGCAGCTCAACGACAGGGGGCGCACGGGAGCAGTTCTTC.

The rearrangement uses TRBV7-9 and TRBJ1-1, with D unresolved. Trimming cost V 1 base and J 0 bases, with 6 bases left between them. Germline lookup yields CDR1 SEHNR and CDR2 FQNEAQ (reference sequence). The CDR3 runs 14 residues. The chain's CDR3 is CASSLGSLNTEAFF. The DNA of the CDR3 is TGTGCCAGCAGCTTAGGCAGTCTGAACACTGAAGCTTTCTTT.

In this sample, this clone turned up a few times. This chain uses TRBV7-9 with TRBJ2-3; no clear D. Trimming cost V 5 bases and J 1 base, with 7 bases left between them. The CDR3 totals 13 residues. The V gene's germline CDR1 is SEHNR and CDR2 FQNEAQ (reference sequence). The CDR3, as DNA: TGTGCCAGCAGCCCCCAGGGCACAGATACGCAGTATTTT. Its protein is CASSPQGTDTQYF.

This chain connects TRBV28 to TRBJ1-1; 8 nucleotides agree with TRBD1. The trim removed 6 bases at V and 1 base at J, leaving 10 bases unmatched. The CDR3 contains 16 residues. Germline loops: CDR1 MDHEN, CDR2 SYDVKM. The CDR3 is CASRLPGGSGNTEAFF. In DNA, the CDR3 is TGTGCCAGCAGACTACCAGGGGGCTCTGGGAACACTGAAGCTTTCTTT.

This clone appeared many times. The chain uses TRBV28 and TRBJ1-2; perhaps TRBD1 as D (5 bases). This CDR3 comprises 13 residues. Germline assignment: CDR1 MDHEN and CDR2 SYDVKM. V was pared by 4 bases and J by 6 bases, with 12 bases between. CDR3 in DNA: TGTGCCAGCAGTTCCCAGGGAAAACATGGCTACACCTTC. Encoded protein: CASSSQGKHGYTF.

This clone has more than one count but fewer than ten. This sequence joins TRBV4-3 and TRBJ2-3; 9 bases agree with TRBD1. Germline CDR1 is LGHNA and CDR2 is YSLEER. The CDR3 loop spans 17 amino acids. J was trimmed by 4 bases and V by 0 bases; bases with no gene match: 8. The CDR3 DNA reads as TGCGCCAGCAGCCAAGATGTTAACAGGGGGCGTTCAGATACGCAGTATTTT. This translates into CASSQDVNRGRSDTQYF.

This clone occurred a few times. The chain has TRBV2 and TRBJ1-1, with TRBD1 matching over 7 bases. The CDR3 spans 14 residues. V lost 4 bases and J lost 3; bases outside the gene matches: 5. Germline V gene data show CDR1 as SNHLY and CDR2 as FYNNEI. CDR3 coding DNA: TGTGCCAGCAGTGCTCGACAGGGCCACACTGAAGCTTTCTTT. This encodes CASSARQGHTEAFF.

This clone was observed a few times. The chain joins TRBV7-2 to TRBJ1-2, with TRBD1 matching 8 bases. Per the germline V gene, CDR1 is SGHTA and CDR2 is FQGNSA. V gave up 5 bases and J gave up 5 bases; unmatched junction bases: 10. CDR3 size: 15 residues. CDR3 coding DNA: TGTGCCAGCAGCCCGAGGACAGGGCAACTATATGGCTACACCTTC. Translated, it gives CASSPRTGQLYGYTF.